The clone carrying this T cell receptor (beta chain) was observed a handful of times. Its antigen is currently unknown. The sample comes from a study of cytomegalovirus exposure and HLA in healthy donors. Background on the study: As released early, the data held roughly 85 million unique TCRs from HLA-typed donors. Of the donors genotyped, about 390 in all, about 81% fell in the Caucasian-associated ancestry cluster. Study observations and caveats: On later analysis, the bulk of CMV-associated TCR beta chains appeared to be HLA-restricted. Serostatus for CMV was the only available immune exposure information.

Researchers ran the PCR with 60 Vbeta and 13 Jbeta primers. TCRdb's copy holds only in-frame clones and misses some; the assay was immunoSEQ multiplex PCR. The data contain 150,000 to 200,000 clones, approximately 85% of them singletons. This CDR3 region has 15 residues. V was pared by 3 bases and J by 1 base, with 10 bases between. From germline, CDR1 is KGHSH and CDR2 LQKENI. The source material was PBMCs. This chain uses TRBV18 with TRBJ1-5; D is undetermined. The TCR originated in a woman in her 50s in good health and CMV-seronegative. In DNA, the CDR3 is TGTGCCAGCTCACCTGGGAGTATAAGCAATCAGCCCCAGCATTTT. Translated, it gives CASSPGSISNQPQHF.